This paragraph covers one T cell receptor beta chain sequence. The data were taken from a study of cytomegalovirus exposure and HLA in healthy donors. PCR amplification relied on 60 Vbeta primers (plus 13 Jbeta primers). The assay was immunoSEQ multiplex PCR, and TCRdb's table has in-frame clones only and misses some. The sample contains some 130,000 clones, roughly 85% of which appear only once. The CDR3 contains 15 residues. V was pared by 1 base and J by 9 bases, with 19 bases between. Germline loops: CDR1 SGHVS, CDR2 FQNEAQ. This clonotype was sampled from a man between 35 and 55 years old in good health and CMV-seronegative. The sequenced sample consisted of PBMCs. The V and J genes are TRBV7-8 and TRBJ2-7, with a possible D match to TRBD1 (6 bases). In DNA form, the CDR3 reads TGTGCCAGCAGCTTAGTGGTAAGGGGGTTCGACGGGCAGTACTTC. Protein product: CASSLVVRGFDGQYF.